The 20 T cell receptor beta chains below come from one sample, sequenced in a study of monozygotic twins with cystic fibrosis. Clones were sequenced by immunoSEQ multiplex PCR, and TCRdb holds only the in-frame ones, with some missing. The sample gives some 35,000 clones, around nine tenths of which show up once; under 0.25% is in the top ten. The material sequenced was blood. These TCRs come from a boy between 2 and 10 years old with cystic fibrosis.

The chain combines TRBV6-5 with TRBJ1-2, with D unclear. CDR3 size: 15 residues. The V gene's germline CDR1 is MNHEY and CDR2 SVGAGI. V lost 2 bases, J lost 7 bases, and 17 bases lay in between. CDR3 protein: CASSYTFSGESGYTF. The CDR3, as DNA: TGTGCCAGCAGTTACACCTTCTCTGGGGAAAGTGGCTACACCTTC.

This clone occurred a few times. CDR3 loop: CASFQNEKLFF. CDR3 nucleotides: TGTGCCAGCTTTCAGAATGAAAAACTGTTTTTT. The rearrangement joins TRBV6-6 to TRBJ1-4; no definite D call. Germline V gene sequence: CDR1 MNHNY, CDR2 SVGAGI (reference sequence). The V end was cut by 8 bases, the J end by 5 bases, with 6 bases between. The length of the CDR3 is 11 residues.

The V gene is TRBV7-6, the J gene TRBJ1-4; a weak D match, TRBD1 (5 bases). Trimming shortened V by 5 bases and J by 8 bases, and 15 bases separated the two germline ends. The germline CDR1 and CDR2 sequences are SGHVS and FNYEAQ. This CDR3 contains 14 residues. Here the CDR3 reads CASSPRKGEEKLFF. The CDR3 DNA sequence: TGTGCCAGCAGCCCACGGAAAGGGGAGGAAAAACTGTTTTTT.

The chain combines TRBV27 with TRBJ2-7, with 9 bases matching TRBD1. Germline CDR1 is MNHEY and CDR2 is SMNVEV (reference sequence). J was trimmed by 7 bases and V by 3 bases; bases with no gene match: 19. The CDR3 has 18 residues. CDR3 in amino acids: CASSLTGTGLPGFGEQYF. The CDR3 region has the DNA TGTGCCAGCAGTTTGACCGGGACAGGGCTCCCAGGGTTTGGGGAGCAGTACTTC.

This chain joins TRBV7-8 and TRBJ1-4; tentatively, D is TRBD1 (5 bases). In germline, CDR1 is SGHVS, CDR2 FQNEAQ. The ends were cut back, 5 bases at V and 6 bases at J, with 19 bases in the middle. This CDR3 comprises 16 residues. The CDR3 bases are TGTGCCAGCAGCCTACTCGACAGTCGGGAGGATGAAAAACTGTTTTTT. It translates to CASSLLDSREDEKLFF.

The chain uses TRBV5-1 and TRBJ2-3; 8 bases are a match to TRBD2. This CDR3 has 12 residues. Germline CDR1 reads SGHRS; CDR2 reads YFSETQ. The ends lost 7 bases at V and 10 bases at J; junction bases unmatched: 8. CDR3 region: CASAAGERSQYF. The DNA of the CDR3 is TGCGCCAGCGCAGCGGGGGAGAGGTCGCAGTATTTT. The whole variable domain, filled in from reference TRBV5-1 and TRBJ2-3, reads KAGVTQTPRYLIKTRGQQVTLSCSPISGHRSVSWYQQTPGQGLQFLFEYFSETQRNKGNFPGRFSGRQFSNSRSEMNVSTLELGDSALYLCASAAGERSQYFGPGTRLTVL.

This chain joins TRBV7-9 and TRBJ1-3, with 12 positions matching TRBD1. CDR1 SEHNR and CDR2 FQNEAQ come from the germline V gene (reference sequence). After removal of 4 bases from V and 0 bases from J, the junction contained 4 bases not matched to a gene. The CDR3 sequence is 17 residues long. CDR3 loop: CASSSGQGAYSGNTIYF. The CDR3 DNA follows: TGTGCCAGCAGCTCGGGACAGGGGGCCTACTCTGGAAACACCATATATTTT. Using reference TRBV7-9 and TRBJ1-3 for the parts outside the CDR3, the full variable domain is DTGVSQNPRHKITKRGQNVTFRCDPISEHNRLYWYRQTLGQGPEFLTYFQNEAQLEKSRLLSDRFSAERPKGSFSTLEIQRTEQGDSAMYLCASSSGQGAYSGNTIYFGEGSWLTVV.

This chain's CDR3 is CASSLGESEQFF. The CDR3 DNA reads TGTGCCAGTAGTTTGGGGGAGAGTGAGCAGTTCTTC. The chain recombines TRBV19 with TRBJ2-1; perhaps D is TRBD1 or TRBD2 (5 bases each). V was shortened by 5 bases and J by 9 bases, with 11 bases between the two germline ends. The CDR3 totals 12 residues. Germline CDR1 reads LNHDA; CDR2 reads SQIVND (reference sequence).

This clone was seen a single time. The chain combines TRBV6-1 with TRBJ1-3, with 9 bases lining up with TRBD1. Germline V gene sequence: CDR1 MNHNS, CDR2 SASEGT. This CDR3 comprises 16 residues. The V segment lost 4 bases and the J segment 0 bases; nucleotides outside the gene matches: 4. The CDR3 is CASSATGGFSGNTIYF. In DNA form, the CDR3 reads TGTGCCAGCAGTGCGACAGGGGGGTTCTCTGGAAACACCATATATTTT.

The gene calls are TRBV6-6 and TRBJ2-4, with D perhaps matching TRBD1 (6 bases). V lost 2 bases and J lost 3, with 14 bases in between. The CDR3 spans 16 residues. Germline assignment: CDR1 MNHNY and CDR2 SVGAGI (reference sequence). The CDR3 here is CASSYTGQKGKNIQYF. DNA for the CDR3: TGTGCCAGCAGTTACACGGGACAAAAGGGCAAAAACATTCAGTACTTC.

The chain couples TRBV7-9 to TRBJ2-7, with a possible D match to TRBD1 (6 bases). V was cut by 4 bases and J by 4 bases, with 14 bases left in between. The CDR3 is 14 residues long. CDR1 is SEHNR and CDR2 is FQNEAQ in the germline V gene (reference sequence). Here the CDR3 reads CASSSSTGGYEQYF. Written as DNA, the CDR3 is TGTGCCAGCAGCTCGTCGACAGGAGGTTACGAGCAGTACTTC.

The chain has TRBV7-9 and TRBJ1-1; the D gene is possibly TRBD1 (5 bases). CDR1 SEHNR and CDR2 FQNEAQ come from the germline V gene (reference sequence). The V and J ends lost 6 bases and 1 base respectively, with 9 bases between them. The CDR3 spans 13 residues. Written as DNA, the CDR3 is TGTGCCAGCAGACCCACAGGGAACACTGAAGCTTTCTTT. This gives the protein CASRPTGNTEAFF. Together with reference TRBV7-9 and TRBJ1-1, the CDR3 gives the full variable domain: DTGVSQNPRHKITKRGQNVTFRCDPISEHNRLYWYRQTLGQGPEFLTYFQNEAQLEKSRLLSDRFSAERPKGSFSTLEIQRTEQGDSAMYLCASRPTGNTEAFFGQGTRLTVV.

The rearrangement uses TRBV27 and TRBJ2-5; D not certain. Trimming took 1 base from V and 2 from J, leaving 8 bases between them. The CDR3 runs 14 residues. Germline V gene data show CDR1 as MNHEY and CDR2 as SMNVEV (reference sequence). In nucleotides, the CDR3 is TGTGCCAGCAGTTTATTGGCGCGGCAAGAGACCCAGTACTTC. This codes for CASSLLARQETQYF.

The chain joins TRBV5-6 to TRBJ1-1; D unclear. The V gene's germline CDR1 is SGHDT and CDR2 YYEEEE. The V end was cut by 0 bases, the J end by 0 bases, with 3 bases between. The CDR3 spans 13 residues. CDR3 DNA sequence: TGTGCCAGCAGCTTGGAGCTGAACACTGAAGCTTTCTTT. Its translation: CASSLELNTEAFF.

The chain carries TRBV15 and TRBJ1-3, with D hard to call. Trimming stripped 0 bases from V and 0 bases from J, with 6 bases between. Germline V lookup: CDR1 LNHNV, CDR2 YYDKDF (reference sequence). The CDR3 covers 15 residues. This CDR3 reads CATSREGDSGNTIYF. The CDR3 nucleotides are TGTGCCACCAGCAGAGAGGGCGACTCTGGAAACACCATATATTTT.

The chain recombines TRBV6-5 with TRBJ1-1; 12 nucleotides align to TRBD1. CDR1 is MNHEY and CDR2 is SVGAGI in the germline V gene. The CDR3 is 16 residues long. Trimming removed 4 bases from V and 4 bases from J; junction bases left unmatched: 7. The CDR3 DNA reads as TGTGCCAGCAGTTCGGGACAGGGGGCGATTGGCACTGAAGCTTTCTTT. Protein sequence: CASSSGQGAIGTEAFF.

Here the CDR3 DNA reads TGTGCCAGCAGCCGAGGGGGCGGGTTATCGGGGGAGCTGTTTTTT. Its translation is CASSRGGGLSGELFF. This chain uses TRBV5-4 with TRBJ2-2; TRBD1 aligns across 7 bases. The germline V gene encodes CDR1 SGHNT and CDR2 YYREEE (reference sequence). V trimming: 4 bases; J trimming: 8 bases; junction bases outside the gene matches: 11. The CDR3 is made up of 15 amino acids.

This chain connects TRBV7-2 to TRBJ1-6; D unclear. This CDR3 region has 17 residues. V lost 2 bases to trimming and J lost 7 bases, with 18 bases between them. CDR1 SGHTA and CDR2 FQGNSA come from the germline V gene. The CDR3 spells CASSLNLNVRSNSPLHF. CDR3 coding DNA: TGTGCCAGCAGCTTAAACTTAAACGTACGCTCAAATTCACCCCTCCACTTT.

The J gene is TRBJ2-7, the V gene TRBV10-3; TRBD2 aligns across 12 bases. V shed 9 bases and J 4 bases; nucleotides not matched to a gene: 1. There are 12 residues in the CDR3. Germline CDR1 reads ENHRY; CDR2 reads SYGVKD. CDR3 bases: TGTGCCATTGGGACTAGCGGGTACGAGCAGTACTTC. Protein product: CAIGTSGYEQYF.

This chain joins TRBV19 and TRBJ1-1, with no clear D. V lost 3 bases to trimming and J lost 1 base, with 6 bases between them. Germline loops: CDR1 LNHDA, CDR2 SQIVND (reference sequence). The CDR3 sequence is 13 residues long. The DNA for the CDR3 is TGTGCCAGTAGTATTTCGTGGAACACTGAAGCTTTCTTT. Translated, it gives CASSISWNTEAFF.